This T cell receptor beta chain appears in the sequencing data of a study of regulatory T cells in long-lasting Graves disease (dated by TCRdb to about 2021). Background for the entire study: Antithyroid drugs had been taken for less than 3 months by newly diagnosed Graves' disease patients. Peripheral blood TCR sequencing and RNA sequencing compared persistent Graves' disease patients with newly diagnosed Graves' disease patients. The study was registered as a clinical trial and conducted in China. A total of 33 samples underwent TCR sequencing, from roughly 13 patients with persistent Graves' disease and around 20 patients with newly diagnosed Graves' disease.

At least ten counts were recorded for this clonotype. What antigen it recognizes has not been identified. Per-nucleotide qualities are absent, and no much larger clonotype sits a single base away. V trim: 0 bases; J trim: 7 bases; unmatched bases: 19. The germline V gene (reference sequence) gives CDR1 as SGHKS and CDR2 as YYEKEE. Spanning cysteine to phenylalanine, the CDR3 consists of 18 amino acids. This entry keeps only the CDR3 DNA: 54 bases, framed from base 1. General study outcomes and caveats: Compared with newly diagnosed patients, patients with persistent Graves' disease had lower TCR Shannon entropy and fewer highly expanded clones, which suggests clonal expansion. Only peripheral blood was studied, because thyroid tissue, the primary lesion, was inaccessible. The authors acknowledged the small sample size as a limitation that may reduce accuracy. Patients with persistent disease shared more public clonotypes (about 2,900) than newly diagnosed patients did (approximately 970). Only the TCR beta chain was sequenced and analyzed. Persistent disease showed preferential use of TRBV28, TRBJ1-2 and TRBJ2-5, whereas newly diagnosed disease favored TRBV20-1 and TRBJ2-1.

According to the study, the label for this sample's time point signals: newly diagnosed GD, antithyroid drugs for less than 3 months. RNA was extracted from PBMCs in TRIzol for both TCR sequencing and RNA sequencing. The diagnosis of Graves' disease followed American Thyroid Association guidelines. The patients came from an endocrinology department in Xi'an, China. From each patient, about 9.7 milliliters of peripheral blood was collected into an EDTA anticoagulant tube. Ficoll Paque Plus density gradient separation was used to isolate PBMCs, and no additional T cell sorting was done. RNA quality was checked with an Agilent 2100 Bioanalyzer and agarose gel, and concentration with a NanoDrop 2000. Libraries came from multiplex PCR. The sample was run on an Illumina HiSeq 4000. CDR3 regions were amplified by Arm-PCR with iRepertoire HTBI primers to construct TCR beta libraries. Before sequencing, the PCR products underwent gel purification. The authors' analysis ran thus. A total of some 60 TRBV and some 15 TRBJ segments were identified across samples and were used for gene usage analysis of CDR3 amino acid clonotypes. Filtered high-quality paired reads were merged into contigs using COPE and FqMerger. BLAST was used to align contigs to the IMGT TRBV, TRBD and TRBJ reference genes, and CDR3 was defined following IMGT. Any clonotype with a frequency above 0.1% was counted as a highly expanded clone. Shannon entropy was used to measure repertoire diversity, and the Gini coefficient was used to measure V-J evenness. Clonotypes shared by more than one individual were considered public. TCRdb passed the public sequencing reads through fastp at Q25 and MiXCR, retaining productive beta sequences. Here each entry gathers all rows of one CDR3 protein and keeps the most common genes and DNA. None of the V and J calls come from the authors' own analysis; TCRdb made them. Counted in this sample were 300,000 to 400,000 distinct CDR3 sequences; 16% of them appeared once. The ten largest account for 30% of the sample.

These records were also assigned to another study, of T cells in Graves' hyperthyroidism and ophthalmopathy. Per the second study: Stable Graves' hyperthyroidism was defined as no progression to ophthalmopathy during 18 months of follow-up. Hyperthyroidism patients were newly diagnosed, with disease duration under 2 months, and aged 18 to 65 years. Any patient with an uncontrolled infection, another autoimmune disease, pregnancy or lactation was excluded. Clinical symptoms, serum thyroxine and TRAb, thyroid ultrasound, and orbital computed tomography formed the basis for the diagnoses. The TCR CDR3 was subjected to a first round of RT-PCR using the HTBI primer set and the Qiagen OneStep RT-PCR kit. Blood samples also contained most of the expanded thyroid clonotypes (frequency above 0.001), which suggests that blood repertoires may reflect thyroid immune responses. A model built on a 13 V-J signature distinguished ophthalmopathy from stable hyperthyroidism, reaching approximately 89% sensitivity and under 84% specificity in cross-validation and 80%/75% in testing. In validation, the model predicted progression to ophthalmopathy with roughly 66% sensitivity and approximately 78% specificity, a median of roughly seven months before onset. To identify TCR V-J signatures that set the groups apart, the researchers used a discovery cohort of about a hundred patients, made up of approximately 43 with Graves' ophthalmopathy and 57 with stable Graves' hyperthyroidism. An independent validation cohort of under 20 hyperthyroidism patients and 17 patients who later progressed to ophthalmopathy tested prospective prediction of ophthalmopathy. The roughly 99 discovery patients were divided at random into training and test sets in a 7:3 ratio. In addition, the study compared T-cell repertoires in thyroid tissue and in blood from over 5 Graves' hyperthyroidism patients. Following sampling, methimazole starting at 30 mg daily was given to hyperthyroidism patients, and high-dose intravenous methylprednisolone was given to ophthalmopathy patients. A second multiplex PCR round built the libraries, followed by size selection and purification. The libraries were sequenced on an Illumina HiSeq2000 using paired-end 100 bp reads. SOAPnuke was used to process the raw data, with reads discarded if the reads contained adapters or uncalled bases, had a mean Phred below 15, or lacked an exact constant-primer or identifier match. COPE v1.2.5 was used to merge high-quality paired reads, and clonotypes were defined as unique nucleotide sequences. Clonotypes were aligned to IMGT TRBV, TRBD and TRBJ reference segments using MiTCR v1.1. The analysis was restricted to V-J combinations with a frequency above 0.0001, which together covered approximately 99% of the repertoires. A TCS score was defined as the ratio of F50 (clonal expansion) to E x V (chaos), with BLOSUM62-based TCRdist applied between CDR3 peptides within each V-J. Welch's t-statistics and random forest reduced roughly 540 V-J features to some 14, which were used in a naive Bayes classifier (R e1071). Sample size was not statistically predetermined, and blinding of investigators to group allocation was not performed. TCR Vbeta CDR3 sequencing of 130 to 150 peripheral blood samples (about 45 ophthalmopathy, 75 or so hyperthyroidism and roughly 17 progressor patients) is reported in the paper.

The source material was peripheral blood mononuclear cells (PBMCs), sampled at new diagnosis, from a patient treated with antithyroid drugs. This receptor was taken from a man aged 40-50 years with Graves disease. Donor details come from another sample of the same person, matched by shared clones. The rearrangement combines TRBV5-5 with TRBJ2-7; the junction holds 7 bases that match TRBD2. The DNA sequence follows: TGTGCCAGCAGCTTGGTAGACCAGAGGACTAGGGGCGCGGGGGAGCAGTACTTC. Its translation reads: CASSLVDQRTRGAGEQYF.